One and the same sample provided the 21 T cell receptor beta chains below, sequenced in a study of control samples from healthy donors and cancer patients. Sequencing was performed with immunoSEQ multiplex PCR; in TCRdb, only in-frame clones are kept and a portion is missing. Among roughly 100,000 clones listed, roughly nine tenths were seen once. The material sequenced was blood. All receptors come from a young woman in good health.

This rearrangement joins TRBV3-1 (or the pseudogene TRBV3-2) to TRBJ2-7, with 10 bases identical to TRBD2. The ends lost 2 bases at V and 2 bases at J; junction bases unmatched: 6. The length of the CDR3 is 16 residues. CDR1 is LGHDT, CDR2 YNNKEL, per germline (reference sequence). In nucleotides, the CDR3 is TGTGCCAGCAGCCAAACTAGCGGGAAAGCTGCCTACGAGCAGTACTTC. Protein product: CASSQTSGKAAYEQYF.

The V gene is TRBV11-3, the J gene TRBJ2-3; 9 nucleotides agree with TRBD2. This CDR3 comprises 14 residues. J was trimmed by 5 bases and V by 2 bases; bases with no gene match: 2. The germline V gene has CDR1 SGHNT and CDR2 YENEEA. The CDR3 DNA is TGTGCCAGCAGCTTAAGCGGGGGGATAGATACGCAGTATTTT. It encodes CASSLSGGIDTQYF.

J is TRBJ2-1 and V is TRBV5-1; 7 bases agree with TRBD2. The V segment lost 4 bases and the J segment 2 bases; nucleotides outside the gene matches: 6. The CDR3 extends over 15 amino acids. Per germline, CDR1 SGHRS and CDR2 YFSETQ. The DNA of the CDR3 is TGCGCCAGCAGCCTTCAGCGGGGACCCTACAATGAGCAGTTCTTC. This codes for CASSLQRGPYNEQFF.

The chain has TRBV11-2 and TRBJ2-3; no clear D gene. Germline loops: CDR1 SGHAT, CDR2 FQNNGV. With 1 base removed from V and 0 bases from J, the gap between germline ends came to 8 bases. There are 15 residues in the CDR3. CDR3 in amino acids: CASSLVVESTDTQYF. DNA of the CDR3: TGTGCCAGCAGCTTAGTCGTGGAGAGCACAGATACGCAGTATTTT.

V gene TRBV28 combines with J gene TRBJ1-5; D is possibly TRBD1 (5 bases). V lost 4 bases and J 3 bases, leaving 19 bases between the germline ends. Germline CDR1 reads MDHEN; CDR2 reads SYDVKM. This CDR3 spans 17 amino acids. This CDR3 is CASSYPPRRDANQPQHF. CDR3 coding DNA: TGTGCCAGCAGTTACCCGCCCCGTAGGGACGCCAATCAGCCCCAGCATTTT.

This clone showed up just once. This rearrangement joins TRBV6-5 to TRBJ2-7; D call uncertain. Per germline, CDR1 MNHEY and CDR2 SVGAGI. CDR3 length equals 15 residues. The V end was cut by 7 bases, the J end by 0 bases, with 16 bases between. DNA of the CDR3: TGTGCCAGCACCGGCGACTGGGCAGGCTCCTACGAGCAGTACTTC. This translates into CASTGDWAGSYEQYF.

The chain carries TRBV5-1 and TRBJ2-1; D might be TRBD2 (6 bases). This CDR3 comprises 15 residues. Germline CDR1 is SGHRS and CDR2 is YFSETQ. The V and J ends lost 0 bases and 5 bases respectively, with 12 bases between them. Here the CDR3 reads CASSLEWREDNEQFF. CDR3 DNA sequence: TGCGCCAGCAGCTTGGAGTGGCGGGAAGACAATGAGCAGTTCTTC.

The chain joins TRBV14 to TRBJ1-6; D is undetermined. Trimming left V 8 bases short and J 7 bases short, with 15 bases between. The CDR3 length is 14 residues. Germline loops: CDR1 SGHDN, CDR2 FVKESK. This chain's CDR3 is CASRGSQGNSPLHF. The DNA of the CDR3 is TGTGCCAGCCGAGGGAGTCAAGGGAATTCACCCCTCCACTTT. Full variable domain (missing parts from reference TRBV14 and TRBJ1-6): EAGVTQFPSHSVIEKGQTVTLRCDPISGHDNLYWYRRVMGKEIKFLLHFVKESKQDESGMPNNRFLAERTGGTYSTLKVQPAELEDSGVYFCASRGSQGNSPLHFGNGTRLTVT.

The chain recombines TRBV3-1 (or the pseudogene TRBV3-2) with TRBJ2-6; 11 bases agree with TRBD1. J lost 1 base, V lost 10 bases, and 3 bases had no gene match. This CDR3 is built from 15 residues. The germline gives CDR1 LGHDT, CDR2 YNNKEL (reference sequence). This chain's CDR3 is CATGTGGSGANVLTF. As DNA, the CDR3 is TGTGCCACCGGGACAGGGGGATCTGGGGCCAACGTCCTGACTTTC.

CDR3 in amino acids: CASSQRRTDSGNTIYF. In nucleotides, the CDR3 is TGTGCCAGCAGCCAAAGACGGACTGACTCTGGAAACACCATATATTTT. The chain couples TRBV7-9 to TRBJ1-3, with unresolved D. The CDR3 covers 16 residues. The germline CDR1 and CDR2 sequences are SEHNR and FQNEAQ (reference sequence). V was trimmed by 5 bases and J by 0 bases, leaving 14 bases between them. Looking up the rest from reference TRBV7-9 and TRBJ1-3 gives the full variable domain: DTGVSQNPRHKITKRGQNVTFRCDPISEHNRLYWYRQTLGQGPEFLTYFQNEAQLEKSRLLSDRFSAERPKGSFSTLEIQRTEQGDSAMYLCASSQRRTDSGNTIYFGEGSWLTVV.

The J gene is TRBJ1-4, the V gene TRBV11-1; TRBD1 matches at 9 bases. CDR1 and CDR2 (germline): SGHAT, FQDESV (reference sequence). Trimming removed 5 bases from V and 8 bases from J; junction bases left unmatched: 6. CDR3 size: 14 residues. In DNA form, the CDR3 reads TGTGCCAGCAGCCTGGACAGGGGCGACGAAAAACTGTTTTTT. Residues: CASSLDRGDEKLFF.

The chain links TRBV6-5 to TRBJ1-5; maybe TRBD1 (5 bases). Germline V CDR1 and CDR2: MNHEY, SVGAGI. CDR3 length equals 13 residues. V shed 6 bases and J shed 5 bases, with 11 bases lying between them. In DNA, the CDR3 is TGTGCCAGCAGACGGACATGGGATCAGCCCCAGCATTTT. It translates to CASRRTWDQPQHF.

The CDR3 DNA is TGTGCCAGCAGTCTAGGGACAGGGCAGTACGAGCAGTACTTC. This translates into CASSLGTGQYEQYF. The chain joins TRBV27 to TRBJ2-7, with 9 nucleotides matching TRBD1. The CDR3 has 14 residues. V lost 5 bases and J lost 4; bases outside the gene matches: 6. Germline-derived CDR1 and CDR2 are MNHEY and SMNVEV (reference sequence).

This chain joins TRBV29-1 and TRBJ1-2; perhaps TRBD1 as D (5 bases). Germline V lookup: CDR1 SQVTM, CDR2 ANQGSEA. V lost 3 bases to trimming and J lost 3 bases, with 14 bases between them. The CDR3 contains 14 residues. As DNA, the CDR3 is TGCAGCGTTGAGGAGTGGGGCAGAGACTATGGCTACACCTTC. It specifies CSVEEWGRDYGYTF.

This sequence joins TRBV3-1 (or the pseudogene TRBV3-2) and TRBJ2-3, with 7 bases aligning to TRBD2. This CDR3 region has 16 residues. Germline CDR1 reads LGHDT; CDR2 reads YNNKEL (reference sequence). V shed 4 bases, J shed 0 bases, and the junction held 7 bases outside the gene matches. In nucleotides, the CDR3 is TGTGCCAGCAGCCCGCTGGCGGGGGAGAGCACAGATACGCAGTATTTT. Protein sequence: CASSPLAGESTDTQYF.

The V and J genes are TRBV30 and TRBJ2-4; perhaps TRBD1 as D (7 bases). The CDR3 contains 12 residues. Trimming removed 5 bases at V and 8 bases at J, with 13 bases between. The germline gives CDR1 GTSNPN, CDR2 SVGIG (reference sequence). The CDR3 sequence is CAWGQGGYIQYF. The CDR3 coding sequence is TGTGCCTGGGGGCAGGGGGGTTACATTCAGTACTTC.

The chain joins TRBV4-1 to TRBJ1-1; D might be TRBD1 (5 bases). The CDR3 length is 14 residues. CDR1 and CDR2 from the germline V gene are MGHRA and YSYEKL. V was trimmed by 4 bases and J by 1 base, leaving 10 bases between them. The CDR3 DNA follows: TGCGCCAGCAGCCTCCCCGACAGGAACACTGAAGCTTTCTTT. The encoded protein is CASSLPDRNTEAFF.

The chain combines TRBV11-3 with TRBJ2-2; possible D gene TRBD2, 6 bases. The germline V gene has CDR1 SGHNT and CDR2 YENEEA. There are 15 residues in the CDR3. Trimming removed 1 base at V and 5 bases at J, with 11 bases between. This chain's CDR3 is CASSLGAGSTGELFF. The CDR3, as DNA: TGTGCCAGCAGCTTAGGGGCGGGGTCGACCGGGGAGCTGTTTTTT.

V gene TRBV18 combines with J gene TRBJ2-7, with 10 bases that match TRBD1. The CDR3 runs 14 residues. Germline CDR1 KGHSH, CDR2 LQKENI. The ends lost 5 bases at V and 4 bases at J; junction bases unmatched: 5. The CDR3: CASSRQGAFYEQYF. The CDR3 coding sequence is TGTGCCAGCTCAAGACAGGGGGCTTTTTACGAGCAGTACTTC. Full variable domain (outside the CDR3, taken from reference TRBV18 and TRBJ2-7): NAGVMQNPRHLVRRRGQEARLRCSPMKGHSHVYWYRQLPEEGLKFMVYLQKENIIDESGMPKERFSAEFPKEGPSILRIQQVVRGDSAAYFCASSRQGAFYEQYFGPGTRLTVT.

This clone was counted a single time. The chain employs TRBV19 and TRBJ2-1, with D maybe TRBD1 (6 bases). Trimming stripped 5 bases from V and 9 bases from J, with 20 bases between. Per the germline V gene, CDR1 is LNHDA and CDR2 is SQIVND (reference sequence). The CDR3 is 15 amino acids. CDR3 coding DNA: TGTGCCAGTAGTCCCCAGGGGTCGCGTCCGTTTGAGCAGTTCTTC. Amino acids: CASSPQGSRPFEQFF.

The rearrangement joins TRBV5-8 to TRBJ2-4; D gene unclear. This CDR3 comprises 14 residues. V lost 1 base and J lost 8, with 13 bases in between. CDR1 is SGHTS, CDR2 YDEGEE, per germline. The CDR3: CASSLLFAVHIQYF. In DNA form, the CDR3 reads TGTGCCAGCAGCTTGTTATTTGCGGTGCACATTCAGTACTTC.